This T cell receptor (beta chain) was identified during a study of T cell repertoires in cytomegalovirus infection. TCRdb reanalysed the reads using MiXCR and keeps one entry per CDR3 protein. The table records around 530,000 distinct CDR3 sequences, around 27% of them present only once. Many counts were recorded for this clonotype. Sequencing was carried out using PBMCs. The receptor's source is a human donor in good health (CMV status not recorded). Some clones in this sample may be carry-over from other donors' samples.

The chain's CDR3 is CASSQDSSGRTGELFF. In nucleotides, the CDR3 is TGCGCCAGCAGCCAAGATTCCAGCGGTCGCACCGGGGAGCTGTTTTTT. The chain recombines TRBV4-3 with TRBJ2-2; a weak D match, TRBD2 (5 bases). Trimming left V 0 bases short and J 4 bases short, with 12 bases between. The germline CDR1 and CDR2 sequences are LGHNA and YSLEER. This CDR3 region has 16 residues.